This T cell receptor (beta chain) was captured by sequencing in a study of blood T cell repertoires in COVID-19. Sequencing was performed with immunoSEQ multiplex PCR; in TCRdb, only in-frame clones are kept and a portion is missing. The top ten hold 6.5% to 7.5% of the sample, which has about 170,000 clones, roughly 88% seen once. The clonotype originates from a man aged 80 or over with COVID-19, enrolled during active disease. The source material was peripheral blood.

Here the CDR3 reads CASSMPGQGNTEAFF. CDR3 DNA sequence: TGTGCCAGCAGCATGCCGGGACAGGGGAACACTGAAGCTTTCTTT. The chain has TRBV7-8 and TRBJ1-1; 9 bases line up with TRBD1. Germline V gives CDR1 SGHVS, CDR2 FQNEAQ. V was clipped by 5 bases and J by 1 base; unmatched bases: 5. The CDR3 spans 15 residues.